This T cell receptor (beta chain) was sequenced in a study of cytomegalovirus exposure and HLA in healthy donors. Regarding the study as a whole: In a later analysis, most CMV-associated TCR beta chains appeared HLA-restricted.

Vbeta (60) and Jbeta (13) primers were used in the PCR. Authors' methods: Later analysis identified approximately 88 million unique TCR beta chains, 10 million to 12 million shared. Method: immunoSEQ multiplex PCR; TCRdb's copy keeps in-frame clones and lacks some. V and J calls and clone size are those listed in that table; D and trimming were worked out from the DNA. The profile shows 90,000 to 140,000 clones, 70% to 75% of them singletons. Worth noting for this clone: Its antigen is as yet unknown.

Germline values: CDR1 MRHNA, CDR2 SNTAGT. The CDR3 sequence is 15 residues long. J gave up 6 bases and V 6 bases, and 11 bases lay outside the gene matches. Specimen: PBMCs. The chain carries TRBV6-4 and TRBJ2-7; 10 nucleotides match TRBD2. The receptor comes from a man aged 35 to 55 in good health and CMV-seronegative. The CDR3 nucleotides are TGTGCCAGCAGCCCAAGCGGGAGGGCCCCCCTCGAGCAGTACTTC. Amino acid sequence: CASSPSGRAPLEQYF.